The 22 T cell receptor beta chains given below trace back to one sample, sequenced in a study of blood T cell repertoires in COVID-19. Generated by immunoSEQ multiplex PCR, the TCRdb table keeps only in-frame clones and is missing some. The repertoire holds 150,000 to 190,000 clones, with 80% to 90% as singletons. What was sequenced was PBMCs or T cells enriched from blood (not recorded which). The receptor set was obtained from a man aged 50-60 years who had recovered from COVID-19.

This sequence joins TRBV7-9 and TRBJ1-1, with a tentative D call TRBD1 (5 bases). This CDR3 has 13 residues. Trimming took off 0 bases at V and 8 bases at J, with 10 bases between the two ends. The germline V gene encodes CDR1 SEHNR and CDR2 FQNEAQ (reference sequence). DNA for the CDR3: TGTGCCAGCAGCTTAGCAGGGCAGGGAGAAGCTTTCTTT. Translation: CASSLAGQGEAFF.

V usage is TRBV18 and J usage is TRBJ2-7; the match to TRBD1 covers 9 bases. J gave up 2 bases and V 4 bases, and 6 bases lay outside the gene matches. Germline CDR1 KGHSH, CDR2 LQKENI. The CDR3 covers 15 residues. The chain's CDR3 is CASSLQGAGPYEQYF. CDR3 DNA sequence: TGTGCCAGCTCACTACAGGGGGCGGGCCCCTACGAGCAGTACTTC. Full variable domain (outside the CDR3, taken from reference TRBV18 and TRBJ2-7): NAGVMQNPRHLVRRRGQEARLRCSPMKGHSHVYWYRQLPEEGLKFMVYLQKENIIDESGMPKERFSAEFPKEGPSILRIQQVVRGDSAAYFCASSLQGAGPYEQYFGPGTRLTVT.

The rearrangement links TRBV6-5 to TRBJ1-5; maybe TRBD1 (5 bases). The CDR3 has 14 residues. Deletions cut 2 bases from V and 4 bases from J, with 9 bases between. CDR1 and CDR2 (germline): MNHEY, SVGAGI. The DNA for the CDR3 is TGTGCCAGCAGTTACGGGGGAGGGAATCAGCCCCAGCATTTT. Encoded protein: CASSYGGGNQPQHF.

The J gene is TRBJ1-5, the V gene TRBV6-4; TRBD1 might be the D (5 bases). This CDR3 region has 15 residues. V lost 7 bases, J lost 4 bases, and 17 bases lay in between. CDR1 is MRHNA, CDR2 SNTAGT, per germline. CDR3 bases: TGTGCCAGCATACAAGGGTGGGCAGGGAATCAGCCCCAGCATTTT. Translating gives CASIQGWAGNQPQHF.

The V and J genes are TRBV6-5 and TRBJ1-2, with D possibly being TRBD1 (6 bases). The V and J ends lost 5 bases and 5 bases respectively, with 18 bases between them. The germline V gene encodes CDR1 MNHEY and CDR2 SVGAGI. The CDR3 is 15 amino acids. Written as DNA, the CDR3 is TGTGCCAGCAGTCCGGGGACAACTTATGGGTATGGCTACACCTTC. It translates to CASSPGTTYGYGYTF.

The chain joins TRBV4-2 to TRBJ1-6; D is unresolved. This CDR3 region has 14 residues. Trimming pared 0 bases from V and 6 bases from J, leaving 6 bases between. From germline, CDR1 is LGHNA and CDR2 YNFKEQ. The CDR3 bases are TGTGCCAGCAGCCAAGATATTCGTAATTCACCCCTCCACTTT. Translated, it gives CASSQDIRNSPLHF.

This clone was counted between two and nine times. The chain combines TRBV6-5 with TRBJ1-1; D might be TRBD1 (6 bases). Germline values: CDR1 MNHEY, CDR2 SVGAGI. The CDR3 is made up of 13 amino acids. V was shortened by 8 bases and J by 7 bases, with 17 bases between the two germline ends. For the CDR3, the DNA is TGTGCCAGCGGAAACCAGGGGAAAGTTGAAGCTTTCTTT. Translating it yields CASGNQGKVEAFF.

The V and J genes are TRBV5-4 and TRBJ2-3, with 7 bases lining up with TRBD2. V lost 0 bases to trimming and J lost 5 bases; unmatched junction nucleotides: 9. Germline V CDR1 and CDR2: SGHNT, YYREEE (reference sequence). The length of the CDR3 is 16 residues. The chain's CDR3 is CASSLGGGTFIDTQYF. The CDR3 DNA reads as TGTGCCAGCAGCTTGGGCGGGGGTACTTTTATAGATACGCAGTATTTT.

This chain links TRBV7-2 with TRBJ2-3, with 16 bases lining up with TRBD2. The germline CDR1 and CDR2 sequences are SGHTA and FQGNSA. V shed 5 bases, J shed 11 bases, and the junction held 4 bases outside the gene matches. The CDR3 extends over 14 amino acids. The CDR3 coding sequence is TGTGCCAGCAGCGGGACTAGCGGGGGGGCCAAGCAGTATTTT. It encodes CASSGTSGGAKQYF.

The rearrangement links TRBV2 to TRBJ1-1, with 7 bases lining up with TRBD1. This CDR3 has 15 amino acids. Germline assignment: CDR1 SNHLY and CDR2 FYNNEI. With 5 bases clipped from V and 1 base from J, the junction kept 7 bases outside the gene matches. Here the CDR3 reads CASSPRTGPNTEAFF. The CDR3 DNA reads TGTGCCAGCAGTCCCCGGACAGGACCGAACACTGAAGCTTTCTTT.

The rearrangement joins TRBV6-5 to TRBJ1-2; TRBD1 agrees at 7 bases. With 2 bases clipped from V and 6 bases from J, the junction kept 12 bases outside the gene matches. Germline loops: CDR1 MNHEY, CDR2 SVGAGI. The CDR3 totals 16 residues. CDR3 sequence reads: CASSYRSTGEFNGYTF. For the CDR3, the DNA is TGTGCCAGCAGTTACCGTAGCACAGGGGAGTTTAATGGCTACACCTTC.

This chain links TRBV9 with TRBJ2-7; TRBD1 matches 10 bases. Trimming cost V 4 bases and J 0 bases; bases outside gene matches: 4. The CDR3 sequence is 15 residues long. Germline CDR1 is SGDLS and CDR2 is YYNGEE. The CDR3 is CASSPWDRGSYEQYF. CDR3 sequence (DNA): TGTGCCAGCAGCCCCTGGGACAGGGGCTCCTACGAGCAGTACTTC.

CDR3: CASTPGHSSYNSPLHF. In nucleotides, the CDR3 is TGTGCCAGCACCCCGGGACATAGCTCCTATAATTCACCCCTCCACTTT. The rearrangement links TRBV9 to TRBJ1-6; D perhaps matches TRBD1 (6 bases). Germline CDR1 is SGDLS and CDR2 is YYNGEE. Trimming shortened V by 6 bases and J by 0 bases, and 13 bases separated the two germline ends. The CDR3 covers 16 residues.

In its sample, this clone was seen once. The chain employs TRBV5-1 and TRBJ2-7, with 9 bases lining up with TRBD1. The V gene's germline CDR1 is SGHRS and CDR2 YFSETQ. J lost 5 bases, V lost 3 bases, and 12 bases had no gene match. The CDR3 runs 16 residues. Here the CDR3 reads CASSWSGTGSINEQYF. DNA of the CDR3: TGCGCCAGCAGCTGGTCCGGGACAGGGAGTATCAACGAGCAGTACTTC.

The gene calls are TRBV7-6 and TRBJ1-4; 7 bases align to TRBD1. After removal of 5 bases from V and 4 bases from J, the junction contained 4 bases not matched to a gene. The germline V gene has CDR1 SGHVS and CDR2 FNYEAQ. This CDR3 spans 14 amino acids. The CDR3 bases are TGTGCCAGCAGCCAGGGACAGCTTAATGAAAAACTGTTTTTT. Its protein product is CASSQGQLNEKLFF.

The rearrangement joins TRBV7-9 to TRBJ1-1; D unresolved. This CDR3 is built from 16 residues. V was clipped by 6 bases and J by 1 base, with 18 bases between them. Germline-derived CDR1 and CDR2 are SEHNR and FQNEAQ (reference sequence). DNA of the CDR3: TGTGCCAGCAGTAATTGGGCAGTAGAGAAGAACACTGAAGCTTTCTTT. The encoded protein is CASSNWAVEKNTEAFF.

The gene calls are TRBV16 and TRBJ1-5, with D possibly being TRBD1 (6 bases). With 6 bases removed from V and 5 bases from J, the gap between germline ends came to 11 bases. Germline CDR1 KGHSY, CDR2 FQNENV. The length of the CDR3 is 13 residues. CDR3 amino acids: CASSPDSYQPQHF. In nucleotides, the CDR3 is TGTGCCAGCAGTCCGGACAGCTATCAGCCCCAGCATTTT.

The chain combines TRBV5-1 with TRBJ2-5, with 9 bases that match TRBD2. The germline V gene encodes CDR1 SGHRS and CDR2 YFSETQ. V trimming: 0 bases; J trimming: 2 bases; junction bases outside the gene matches: 14. The CDR3 has 19 amino acids. CDR3 region: CASSLGRHPAGGLQETQYF. In DNA, the CDR3 is TGCGCCAGCAGCTTGGGTCGACATCCAGCGGGGGGATTACAAGAGACCCAGTACTTC.

V and J are TRBV20-1 and TRBJ2-2, with a weak D call TRBD1 (6 bases). The CDR3 contains 13 residues. Germline V gene lookup returns CDR1 DFQATT and CDR2 SNEGSKA (reference sequence). V was clipped by 3 bases and J by 7 bases, with 12 bases between them. This CDR3 reads CSASYREGGELFF. CDR3 in DNA: TGCAGTGCTAGTTACAGGGAAGGCGGGGAGCTGTTTTTT.

This chain links TRBV7-7 with TRBJ2-5, with 10 nucleotides matching TRBD2. Germline assignment: CDR1 SSHAT and CDR2 FNYEAQ (reference sequence). The CDR3 sequence is 17 residues long. V gave up 2 bases and J gave up 2 bases; unmatched junction bases: 8. The CDR3 here is CASSLSDGLAAQETQYF. The CDR3 DNA reads as TGTGCCAGCAGCTTAAGTGACGGACTAGCGGCTCAAGAGACCCAGTACTTC.

The chain carries TRBV6-5 and TRBJ2-3; 7 bases are shared with TRBD1. Trimming cost V 8 bases and J 9 bases; bases outside gene matches: 11. The CDR3 has 13 residues. Germline values: CDR1 MNHEY, CDR2 SVGAGI. CDR3 DNA sequence: TGTGCCAGCCCAAGCGCAACAGGGGAGACGCAGTATTTT. Residues: CASPSATGETQYF.

The chain carries TRBV12-5 and TRBJ2-2, with no clear D. CDR1 is LGHNT and CDR2 is FRNRAP in the germline V gene. The CDR3 is 13 amino acids. Trimming cost V 6 bases and J 1 base, with 6 bases left between them. CDR3 residues: CASGLLNTGELFF. CDR3 bases: TGTGCTAGTGGCCTTTTGAACACCGGGGAGCTGTTTTTT.